This T cell receptor beta chain was observed in a study of healthy donors' naive CD4 and CD8 T cells. About the research overall: TCR alpha primers covered all functional IMGT alpha gene variants.

The CDR3 sequence is 11 residues long. CDR1 LNHDA and CDR2 SQIVND come from the germline V gene (reference sequence). V lost 9 bases and J 2 bases, leaving 7 bases between the germline ends. In regard to this clonotype: The target antigen is unknown.

Study-level results: Negatively charged CDR3s marked CD8+ lineage; positively charged CDR3s marked CD4+ lineage. Alpha and beta chains were sequenced in bulk without pairing.

Each TCR library used roughly 490 ng of total RNA and a linear amplification protocol. A single record per CDR3 protein comes from TCRdb applying MiXCR to the reads. The sample comprises about 180,000 distinct CDR3 sequences, over 60% of which are singletons, and about 2.4% rests with the top ten. The sequence was collected from a pool of human donors in good health; the sample pools cells from several healthy donors. The sample consisted of naive CD4+ and CD8+ T cells sorted from blood, pooled from several donors. The chain combines TRBV19 with TRBJ1-2, with D hard to call. This CDR3 reads CASKVNYGYTF. Here the CDR3 DNA reads TGTGCCAGCAAGGTGAACTATGGCTACACCTTC.